The sequence of this T cell receptor beta chain was determined in a study of CD8 T cells in Susac syndrome. Study-level results: Clonal expansion involving Susac CD8+ cells peaked in TEMRA cells and active patients.

The junction had 15 bases not matched to a gene; V was cut back by 0 bases and J by 8 bases. CDR1 is SGHDT, CDR2 YYEEEE, per germline. The CDR3 loop spans 18 amino acids. As for this clonotype: Its antigen is undetermined.

A quantity of about 0.5 to 1 ug RNA underwent reverse transcription using random hexamers. Each CDR3 protein is one row after TCRdb ran MiXCR on the immunoSEQ multiplex PCR reads. This sample has approximately 190,000 distinct CDR3 sequences, with 95% found just once. From blood CD8+ and CD4+ T cells, the TCR beta chain was sequenced. The diagnostic criteria were recently defined, and patients with Susac syndrome met them for definite or probable disease. This TCR came from a human donor with Susac syndrome. The chain recombines TRBV5-6 with TRBJ2-1; 9 positions agree with TRBD2. The sequenced material came from CD8+ T cells from PBMCs. CDR3 in amino acids: CASSLDTAGGPGGDEQFF. Here the CDR3 DNA reads TGTGCCAGCAGCTTGGATACGGCGGGAGGGCCAGGGGGGGATGAGCAGTTCTTC.